The following is a T cell receptor (beta chain) sequence with its context. These data are taken from a study of technical replicates of blood from a few donors. This CDR3 is built from 15 residues. The junction had 3 bases not matched to a gene; V was cut back by 2 bases and J by 6 bases. Germline lookup yields CDR1 MNHNS and CDR2 SASEGT. The assay was immunoSEQ multiplex PCR, and TCRdb's table has in-frame clones only and misses some. The sample carries tens of thousands of clones, 90% to 95% recorded once. The chain links TRBV6-1 to TRBJ2-1; TRBD2 matches 11 bases. The clonotype was recovered from a human donor in good health. Sequencing was carried out using T cells isolated from PBMCs. DNA for the CDR3: TGTGCCAGCAGTGAAAGTAGCGGGGGGGCCAATGAGCAGTTCTTC. Encoded protein: CASSESSGGANEQFF.